A single sample is the source of the 10 T cell receptor beta chains below, sequenced in a study of blood T cell repertoires in COVID-19. The protocol was immunoSEQ multiplex PCR, while the TCRdb copy is restricted to in-frame clones and leaves out a portion. The sample has approximately 330,000 clones, approximately 90% seen once. The source material was peripheral blood. These receptors all stem from a man younger than 40 with COVID-19, enrolled during active disease.

The V call is TRBV16, the J call TRBJ1-1; D ambiguous. This CDR3 spans 13 amino acids. Trimming shortened V by 2 bases and J by 1 base, and 5 bases separated the two germline ends. Germline V lookup: CDR1 KGHSY, CDR2 FQNENV. CDR3 region: CASSQDTNTEAFF. The DNA for the CDR3 is TGTGCCAGCAGCCAAGACACGAACACTGAAGCTTTCTTT.

The V gene is TRBV30, the J gene TRBJ2-7, with D possibly matching TRBD2 (6 bases). The V end lost 4 bases, the J end lost 1 base, and 14 bases lay between the germline ends. Germline V gene data show CDR1 as GTSNPN and CDR2 as SVGIG (reference sequence). The CDR3 loop spans 14 amino acids. The CDR3 coding sequence is TGTGCCTGGAATAGTGGCGGGACTTCCTACGAGCAGTACTTC. Residues: CAWNSGGTSYEQYF.

V usage is TRBV4-3 and J usage is TRBJ1-1; D remains ambiguous. CDR3 length: 15 residues. CDR1 is LGHNA, CDR2 YSLEER, per germline. Trimming left V 4 bases short and J 1 base short, with 13 bases between. CDR3 sequence reads: CASSRSGLGNTEAFF. CDR3 in DNA: TGCGCCAGCAGCCGTAGCGGGCTCGGGAACACTGAAGCTTTCTTT.

This clone appeared a few times. The V and J genes are TRBV4-3 and TRBJ2-5, with a weak D call TRBD1 (6 bases). Trimming took off 1 base at V and 2 bases at J, with 14 bases between the two ends. The CDR3 contains 16 residues. Germline V gene sequence: CDR1 LGHNA, CDR2 YSLEER. CDR3 region: CASSQGQGPLQETQYF. The CDR3 bases are TGCGCCAGCAGCCAAGGGCAGGGGCCCCTACAAGAGACCCAGTACTTC.

The sample holds a few counts of this clone. The gene calls are TRBV19 and TRBJ1-2, with 8 positions matching TRBD1. Trimming at V came to 6 bases and at J to 10 bases, leaving 13 bases not matched to a gene. Germline V gene data show CDR1 as LNHDA and CDR2 as SQIVND (reference sequence). This CDR3 has 14 amino acids. The CDR3 region has the DNA TGTGCCAGTAGCTTCCCTGGGACAGGAGAAGACTACACCTTC. It is translated as CASSFPGTGEDYTF.

CDR3 sequence (DNA): TGTGCCAGTAGTCACGGGAGTTTAGCCACCAATGAGCAGTTCTTC. Translation gives CASSHGSLATNEQFF. The chain is built from TRBV19 and TRBJ2-1; perhaps TRBD2 as D (6 bases). Germline V gene sequence: CDR1 LNHDA, CDR2 SQIVND (reference sequence). This CDR3 comprises 15 residues. Trimming took off 5 bases at V and 6 bases at J, with 17 bases between the two ends.

The chain employs TRBV30 and TRBJ1-1; the match to TRBD1 covers 9 bases. CDR1 is GTSNPN and CDR2 is SVGIG in the germline V gene (reference sequence). V lost 8 bases, J lost 4 bases, and 14 bases stayed unmatched. This CDR3 has 15 amino acids. The CDR3, as DNA: TGTGCCCTATGGAACTGGGACAGGGTTTCCACTGAAGCTTTCTTT. Translating gives CALWNWDRVSTEAFF.

The V and J genes are TRBV4-1 and TRBJ2-7, with D possibly matching TRBD1 (6 bases). From germline, CDR1 is MGHRA and CDR2 YSYEKL. V lost 1 base and J 4 bases, leaving 11 bases between the germline ends. The CDR3 loop spans 14 amino acids. CDR3 sequence reads: CASSQATGSYEQYF. The CDR3, as DNA: TGCGCCAGCAGCCAAGCGACAGGTTCTTACGAGCAGTACTTC.

The chain recombines TRBV4-1 with TRBJ2-3; 8 bases agree with TRBD2. Germline lookup yields CDR1 MGHRA and CDR2 YSYEKL. The CDR3 totals 21 residues. The J segment lost 0 bases and the V segment lost 0 bases, leaving 17 bases of the junction unmatched. CDR3 in amino acids: CASSQDKPLAGGRPSTDTQYF. CDR3 bases: TGCGCCAGCAGCCAAGATAAGCCCCTTGCGGGGGGACGCCCTAGCACAGATACGCAGTATTTT.

The rearrangement uses TRBV6-8 and TRBJ1-2; TRBD1 matches at 8 bases. Germline V lookup: CDR1 MNHGY, CDR2 SAAAGT. V gave up 6 bases and J gave up 0 bases; unmatched junction bases: 12. The length of the CDR3 is 17 residues. The CDR3 region has the DNA TGTGCCAGCAGGGAAGACAGGGGAGGGCCCACTAACTATGGCTACACCTTC. Translating gives CASREDRGGPTNYGYTF.